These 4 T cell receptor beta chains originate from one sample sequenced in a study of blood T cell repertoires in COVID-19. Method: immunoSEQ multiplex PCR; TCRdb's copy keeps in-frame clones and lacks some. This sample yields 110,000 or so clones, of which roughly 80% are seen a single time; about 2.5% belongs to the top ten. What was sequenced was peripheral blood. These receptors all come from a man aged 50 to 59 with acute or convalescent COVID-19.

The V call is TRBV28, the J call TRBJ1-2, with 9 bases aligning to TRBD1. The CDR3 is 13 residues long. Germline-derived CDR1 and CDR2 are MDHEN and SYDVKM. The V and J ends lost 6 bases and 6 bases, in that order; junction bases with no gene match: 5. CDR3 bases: TGTGCCAGCAGCGACAGGGGGTACAATGGCTACACCTTC. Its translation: CASSDRGYNGYTF.

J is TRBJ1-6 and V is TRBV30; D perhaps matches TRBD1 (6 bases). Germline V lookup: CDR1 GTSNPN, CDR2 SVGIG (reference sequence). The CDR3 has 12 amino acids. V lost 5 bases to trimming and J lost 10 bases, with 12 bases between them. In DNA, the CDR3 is TGTGCCTGGCGACAGGTCGAATCACCCCTCCACTTT. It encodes CAWRQVESPLHF.

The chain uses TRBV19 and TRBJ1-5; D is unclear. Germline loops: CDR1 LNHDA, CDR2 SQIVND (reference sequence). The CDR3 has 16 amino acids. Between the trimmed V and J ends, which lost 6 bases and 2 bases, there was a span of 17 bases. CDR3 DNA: TGTGCCAGTAGGACGGGAAACCGACTCGGCAATCAGCCCCAGCATTTT. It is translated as CASRTGNRLGNQPQHF.

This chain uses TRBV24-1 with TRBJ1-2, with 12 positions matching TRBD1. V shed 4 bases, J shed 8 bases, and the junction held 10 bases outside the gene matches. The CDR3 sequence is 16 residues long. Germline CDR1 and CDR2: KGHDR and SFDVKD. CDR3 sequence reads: CATSDDLDGTGGGYTF. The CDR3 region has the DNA TGTGCCACCAGTGACGACCTTGACGGGACAGGGGGCGGCTACACCTTC.